The 24 T cell receptor beta chains below come from one sample, sequenced in a study of OX40 agonist ivuxolimab in advanced cancers. Sequenced by immunoSEQ multiplex PCR; TCRdb stores in-frame clones only, minus some. This table has over 55,000 clones, less than 90% appearing once. Specimen: CD4+ or CD8+ T cells sorted from blood, collected in a trial of the OX40 agonist ivuxolimab. All receptors come from an adult with an advanced solid tumor such as melanoma, head and neck, liver or kidney cancer.

This rearrangement joins TRBV2 to TRBJ1-3; the match to TRBD1 covers 8 bases. This CDR3 region has 18 residues. Trimming at V came to 5 bases and at J to 0 bases, leaving 12 bases not matched to a gene. In germline, CDR1 is SNHLY, CDR2 FYNNEI. The DNA for the CDR3 is TGTGCCAGCAGTTCCCGTGAAGGACAGGGATCCTCTGGAAACACCATATATTTT. It encodes CASSSREGQGSSGNTIYF.

As regards this clone: The same CDR3 arises from other DNA sequences in this sample as well. This chain links TRBV18 with TRBJ2-2; D may correspond to TRBD1 or TRBD2 (5 bases each). CDR1 and CDR2 (germline): KGHSH, LQKENI. Trimming stripped 3 bases from V and 4 bases from J, with 9 bases between. This CDR3 is built from 14 residues. For the CDR3, the DNA is TGTGCCAGCTCACCTGCAGGGAGCACCGGGGAGCTGTTTTTT. This translates into CASSPAGSTGELFF.

CDR3 loop: CASSLSDRAHGEQFF. CDR3 in DNA: TGTGCCAGCAGTTTATCAGACCGAGCGCATGGTGAGCAGTTCTTC. The chain employs TRBV28 and TRBJ2-1; D call uncertain. Germline CDR1 and CDR2: MDHEN and SYDVKM. Trimming pared 1 base from V and 9 bases from J, leaving 16 bases between. CDR3 length: 15 amino acids.

The CDR3 DNA reads TGTGCCACCGGCAGAGTCTACAATTCACCCCTCCACTTT. It specifies CATGRVYNSPLHF. The genes are TRBV27 and TRBJ1-6; no clear D gene. The CDR3 has 13 residues. CDR1 is MNHEY and CDR2 is SMNVEV in the germline V gene (reference sequence). Trimming took off 10 bases at V and 7 bases at J, with 14 bases between the two ends.

V is TRBV6-1 and J is TRBJ2-2; D might be TRBD1 (6 bases). CDR1 MNHNS and CDR2 SASEGT come from the germline V gene. The CDR3 is 15 residues long. V lost 6 bases to trimming and J lost 4 bases, with 15 bases between them. The CDR3 loop is CASRWGQASTGELFF. Here the CDR3 DNA reads TGTGCCAGCAGGTGGGGGCAGGCAAGCACCGGGGAGCTGTTTTTT.

The chain employs TRBV28 and TRBJ2-5, with a possible D match to TRBD2 (6 bases). Trimming pared 3 bases from V and 5 bases from J, leaving 19 bases between. Germline loops: CDR1 MDHEN, CDR2 SYDVKM. This CDR3 comprises 16 residues. The CDR3 loop reads CASSFIDYVSGETQYF. CDR3 DNA sequence: TGTGCCAGCAGTTTTATAGATTATGTGAGCGGGGAGACCCAGTACTTC. The full variable domain, with the rest looked up from reference TRBV28 and TRBJ2-5, is DVKVTQSSRYLVKRTGEKVFLECVQDMDHENMFWYRQDPGLGLRLIYFSYDVKMKEKGDIPEGYSVSREKKERFSLILESASTNQTSMYLCASSFIDYVSGETQYFGPGTRLLVL.

The sample holds one count of this clone. The V gene is TRBV25-1, the J gene TRBJ2-1; weak D call: TRBD2 (5 bases). Germline V gives CDR1 MGHDK, CDR2 SYGVNS. The CDR3 sequence is 15 residues long. Trimming removed 6 bases from V and 8 bases from J, with 20 bases in between. The CDR3 loop is CASRPGVERYHEQFF. In nucleotides, the CDR3 is TGTGCCAGCAGACCCGGGGTTGAGAGGTACCATGAGCAGTTCTTC.

V gene TRBV19 combines with J gene TRBJ2-2, with D possibly matching TRBD2 (5 bases). Germline V gene sequence: CDR1 LNHDA, CDR2 SQIVND (reference sequence). Trimming stripped 7 bases from V and 3 bases from J, with 9 bases between. The CDR3 sequence is 13 residues long. The chain's CDR3 is CASTKADTGELFF. Here the CDR3 DNA reads TGTGCCAGTACCAAAGCGGACACCGGGGAGCTGTTTTTT. Drawing the rest from reference TRBV19 and TRBJ2-2, the complete variable domain is DGGITQSPKYLFRKEGQNVTLSCEQNLNHDAMYWYRQDPGQGLRLIYYSQIVNDFQKGDIAEGYSVSREKKESFPLTVTSAQKNPTAFYLCASTKADTGELFFGEGSRLTVL.

J is TRBJ1-5 and V is TRBV27, with D hard to call. Germline V lookup: CDR1 MNHEY, CDR2 SMNVEV (reference sequence). The CDR3 covers 13 residues. Trimming removed 3 bases at V and 4 bases at J, with 7 bases between. The CDR3: CASSLTRNQPQHF. In DNA form, the CDR3 reads TGTGCCAGCAGTTTGACCCGTAATCAGCCCCAGCATTTT.

The chain has TRBV5-1 and TRBJ2-1; D remains unclear. The CDR3 consists of 15 residues. Trimming pared 4 bases from V and 0 bases from J, leaving 11 bases between. The germline CDR1 and CDR2 sequences are SGHRS and YFSETQ. The CDR3 loop is CASSRVGSSYNEQFF. Here the CDR3 DNA reads TGCGCCAGCAGCCGGGTTGGTAGCTCCTACAATGAGCAGTTCTTC.

The chain carries TRBV30 and TRBJ1-2; tentative D call: TRBD1 (6 bases). CDR3 length equals 16 residues. V was cut by 1 base and J by 3 bases, with 18 bases left in between. Germline loops: CDR1 GTSNPN, CDR2 SVGIG (reference sequence). Here the CDR3 DNA reads TGTGCCTGGAGTGCGCCACGTGGAGGGGGATACTATGGCTACACCTTC. Translation gives CAWSAPRGGGYYGYTF. Full variable domain (outside the CDR3, taken from reference TRBV30 and TRBJ1-2): SQTIHQWPATLVQPVGSPLSLECTVEGTSNPNLYWYRQAAGRGLQLLFYSVGIGQISSEVPQNLSASRPQDRQFILSSKKLLLSDSGFYLCAWSAPRGGGYYGYTFGSGTRLTVV.

This chain joins TRBV19 and TRBJ2-1; a weak D match, TRBD2 (5 bases). This CDR3 spans 13 amino acids. The germline V and J ends were trimmed by 5 bases and 9 bases, with 14 bases remaining between them. Germline V gene sequence: CDR1 LNHDA, CDR2 SQIVND (reference sequence). The CDR3 bases are TGTGCCAGTAGTGATGGGCGTGAGGGTGAGCAGTTCTTC. Encoded protein: CASSDGREGEQFF. Supplemented by reference TRBV19 and TRBJ2-1, the full variable domain reads DGGITQSPKYLFRKEGQNVTLSCEQNLNHDAMYWYRQDPGQGLRLIYYSQIVNDFQKGDIAEGYSVSREKKESFPLTVTSAQKNPTAFYLCASSDGREGEQFFGPGTRLTVL.

This clone was found many times. The rearrangement links TRBV27 to TRBJ2-7; 11 positions agree with TRBD2. CDR3 length: 16 residues. V was clipped by 6 bases and J by 0 bases; unmatched bases: 7. Germline CDR1 reads MNHEY; CDR2 reads SMNVEV (reference sequence). The CDR3 protein is CASRAGLAENSYEQYF. CDR3 sequence (DNA): TGTGCCAGCAGGGCGGGACTAGCGGAGAACTCCTACGAGCAGTACTTC.

CDR3 nucleotides: TGTGCCAGCAGTGACTCGTTGAGGGACAGGGGACACAATGAGCAGTTCTTC. Translation gives CASSDSLRDRGHNEQFF. The rearrangement uses TRBV6-4 and TRBJ2-1, with 10 bases matching TRBD1. The CDR3 is made up of 17 amino acids. Germline CDR1 is MRHNA and CDR2 is SNTAGT. Trimming took 0 bases from V and 5 from J; bases not matched to a gene: 7.

This clone was seen more than once but under ten times. This rearrangement joins TRBV19 to TRBJ1-2; perhaps TRBD1 as D (5 bases). The CDR3 runs to 13 residues. Looked up from germline, CDR1 is LNHDA and CDR2 is SQIVND (reference sequence). V was clipped by 0 bases and J by 8 bases, with 10 bases between them. The CDR3 loop is CASSIDHRGGYTF. The DNA for the CDR3 is TGTGCCAGTAGTATAGATCACCGGGGCGGCTACACCTTC. The whole variable domain, filled in from reference TRBV19 and TRBJ1-2, reads DGGITQSPKYLFRKEGQNVTLSCEQNLNHDAMYWYRQDPGQGLRLIYYSQIVNDFQKGDIAEGYSVSREKKESFPLTVTSAQKNPTAFYLCASSIDHRGGYTFGSGTRLTVV.

V is TRBV6-5 and J is TRBJ1-2; 10 nucleotides line up with TRBD1. Germline trimming cut 5 bases from V and 3 bases from J; bases unmatched to any gene: 3. Germline values: CDR1 MNHEY, CDR2 SVGAGI. This CDR3 has 14 residues. The CDR3 protein is CASSKDRGDYGYTF. For the CDR3, the DNA is TGTGCCAGCAGTAAGGACAGGGGGGACTATGGCTACACCTTC.

This chain connects TRBV18 to TRBJ1-2; perhaps TRBD1 as D (5 bases). Deletions cut 3 bases from V and 8 bases from J, with 13 bases between. Per germline, CDR1 KGHSH and CDR2 LQKENI. The CDR3 spans 13 residues. CDR3 bases: TGTGCCAGCTCACCGAAGGTCCGGGACGGCTACACCTTC. The encoded protein is CASSPKVRDGYTF. Full variable domain (outside the CDR3, taken from reference TRBV18 and TRBJ1-2): NAGVMQNPRHLVRRRGQEARLRCSPMKGHSHVYWYRQLPEEGLKFMVYLQKENIIDESGMPKERFSAEFPKEGPSILRIQQVVRGDSAAYFCASSPKVRDGYTFGSGTRLTVV.

The gene calls are TRBV27 and TRBJ1-6; D remains unclear. The CDR3 is 13 residues long. Germline V CDR1 and CDR2: MNHEY, SMNVEV (reference sequence). V was cut by 6 bases and J by 8 bases, with 11 bases left in between. The CDR3 sequence: CASRDMVDSPLHF. Written as DNA, the CDR3 is TGTGCCAGCAGGGATATGGTCGATTCACCCCTCCACTTT.

The chain is built from TRBV7-2 and TRBJ1-2; TRBD1 might be the D (5 bases). Germline loops: CDR1 SGHTA, CDR2 FQGNSA. The V and J ends lost 0 bases and 1 base respectively, with 9 bases between them. The length of the CDR3 is 15 residues. CDR3 DNA sequence: TGTGCCAGCAGCTTAGCGATACAGGTTAACTATGGCTACACCTTC. Its translation: CASSLAIQVNYGYTF. The full variable domain, rest sourced from reference TRBV7-2 and TRBJ1-2, is GAGVSQSPSNKVTEKGKDVELRCDPISGHTALYWYRQSLGQGLEFLIYFQGNSAPDKSGLPSDRFSAERTGGSVSTLTIQRTQQEDSAVYLCASSLAIQVNYGYTFGSGTRLTVV.

V and J are TRBV30 and TRBJ1-6; the D gene is possibly TRBD1 (6 bases). The V end lost 3 bases, the J end lost 7 bases, and 16 bases lay between the germline ends. This CDR3 has 15 amino acids. Germline CDR1 is GTSNPN and CDR2 is SVGIG (reference sequence). CDR3 nucleotides: TGTGCCTGGAGAACACAGGGAGGCCAAAATTCACCCCTCCACTTT. It is translated as CAWRTQGGQNSPLHF.

The chain carries TRBV5-4 and TRBJ2-1; TRBD1 or TRBD2 may be the D gene (5 bases each). Per the germline V gene, CDR1 is SGHNT and CDR2 is YYREEE (reference sequence). The ends were cut back, 5 bases at V and 0 bases at J, with 15 bases in the middle. There are 16 residues in the CDR3. In nucleotides, the CDR3 is TGTGCCAGCAGAGCCGCAGTGGGACCCTCCTACAATGAGCAGTTCTTC. Its protein product is CASRAAVGPSYNEQFF. Based on the CDR3 plus reference TRBV5-4 and TRBJ2-1, the full variable domain is ETGVTQSPTHLIKTRGQQVTLRCSSQSGHNTVSWYQQALGQGPQFIFQYYREEENGRGNFPPRFSGLQFPNYSSELNVNALELDDSALYLCASRAAVGPSYNEQFFGPGTRLTVL.

The chain links TRBV27 to TRBJ2-5; D remains unclear. Trimming shortened V by 6 bases and J by 0 bases, and 5 bases separated the two germline ends. The CDR3 is made up of 12 amino acids. The V gene's germline CDR1 is MNHEY and CDR2 SMNVEV (reference sequence). The CDR3 reads CASSRNQETQYF. The CDR3 DNA follows: TGTGCCAGCAGCCGAAACCAAGAGACCCAGTACTTC.

This clone was observed a few times. The chain combines TRBV19 with TRBJ2-4; D is unclear. Trimming left V 0 bases short and J 7 bases short, with 7 bases between. CDR1 is LNHDA, CDR2 SQIVND, per germline (reference sequence). This CDR3 region has 13 residues. The CDR3 bases are TGTGCCAGTAGTATAGAACGGGTGAACATTCAGTACTTC. Its protein product is CASSIERVNIQYF.

The V and J genes are TRBV27 and TRBJ2-7, with D maybe TRBD2 (6 bases). The germline V and J ends were trimmed by 2 bases and 3 bases, with 14 bases remaining between them. Germline loops: CDR1 MNHEY, CDR2 SMNVEV (reference sequence). The length of the CDR3 is 15 residues. In DNA, the CDR3 is TGTGCCAGCAGTTTAGGCAGGAGGGATGTCTACGAGCAGTACTTC. Protein sequence: CASSLGRRDVYEQYF.